This TCR beta chain was retrieved from a study of CD8 T cells in Susac syndrome. CDR3 size: 16 residues. The germline CDR1 and CDR2 sequences are MNHEY and SVGAGI. V gave up 1 base and J gave up 2 bases, with 13 bases separating them. The RNA, about 0.5 to 1 ug, was put through reverse transcription using random hexamers. One entry per CDR3 protein results from TCRdb running MiXCR on the immunoSEQ multiplex PCR reads. The sample consists of approximately 150,000 distinct CDR3 sequences, 80% to 85% of them appearing once. The sequence was obtained from a human donor with multiple sclerosis. The sequenced sample was CD8+ T cells from PBMCs. The chain recombines TRBV6-5 with TRBJ2-3; D ambiguous. The CDR3: CASSYFSEAFTDTQYF. CDR3 in DNA: TGTGCCAGCAGTTACTTCTCGGAAGCGTTCACAGATACGCAGTATTTT.